These T cell receptor beta chains were read from a single sample in a study of blood T cell repertoires in COVID-19. Method: immunoSEQ multiplex PCR; TCRdb's copy keeps in-frame clones and lacks some. The repertoire holds roughly 110,000 clones, about 88% seen once, with 8.4% in the top ten. What was sequenced was peripheral blood. The receptors here all came from a woman in her 70s who had recovered from COVID-19. The CDR3 runs from the conserved cysteine through the conserved F or W. Clone sizes are given selectively: once, few, many, or a class where the clone is expanded.

v_call	clone_size	j_call	cdr3_aa
TRBV7-2	-	TRBJ2-3	CASSNKRDSTDTQYF
TRBV2	-	TRBJ2-7	CASGGTPYEQYF
TRBV7-2	-	TRBJ2-5	CASSWDREETQYF
TRBV5-4	-	TRBJ2-7	CASSSGGASYEQYF
TRBV11-1	-	TRBJ2-1	CASSRSGSDEQFF
TRBV7-9	few	TRBJ1-5	CASSLEGIQPQHF
TRBV4-2	-	TRBJ2-3	CASSQGQGEGIDTQYF
TRBV12-5	few	TRBJ2-2	CASGLPDTGELFF
TRBV9	once	TRBJ2-7	CASSPNPGRGSYEQYF
TRBV5-1	-	TRBJ2-3	CASSWKLAGGNVDTQYF